This is a list of T cell receptor beta chains from one sample in a study of Ad26.COV2.S vaccination and SARS-CoV-2 variants. Assay: immunoSEQ multiplex PCR; the TCRdb copy retains only in-frame clones and omits some. Of a few hundred thousand clones listed, over 75% are singletons. This sample comprised peripheral blood, obtained in a trial of Ad26.COV2.S vaccine versus placebo. All receptors come from a person aged 18-60 years who received the Ad26.COV2.S COVID-19 vaccine or a placebo. Both conserved end residues are part of each CDR3. A D gene is named only where the DNA matches it firmly. Expanded clones are given a class, and other clones once, few, many or no size at all.

v_gene	d_gene	j_gene	abundance	len	CDR3aa	CDR3nt
TRBV4-3	TRBD1	TRBJ2-7	-	16	CASSHLPGQGFNEQYF	TGCGCCAGCAGCCACTTACCAGGACAGGGATTTAACGAGCAGTACTTC
TRBV6-6	-	TRBJ1-6	-	15	CASSLPAGGHSPLHF	TGTGCCAGCAGCCTTCCGGCCGGGGGGCATTCACCCCTCCACTTT
TRBV6-2/TRBV6-3	-	TRBJ1-3	-	15	CASSRGTHSGNTIYF	TGTGCCAGCAGTCGCGGGACACACTCTGGAAACACCATATATTTT
TRBV7-6	-	TRBJ1-1	-	16	CASSLAQGRFLKKAFF	TGTGCCAGCAGCTTAGCGCAGGGTAGGTTTTTGAAGAAGGCTTTCTTT
TRBV11-2	-	TRBJ1-3	-	12	CASNREGNTIYF	TGTGCCAGCAACAGGGAAGGAAACACCATATATTTT
TRBV29-1	-	TRBJ2-5	-	12	CSVFGLQETQYF	TGCAGCGTCTTCGGATTACAAGAGACCCAGTACTTC
TRBV6-2/TRBV6-3	TRBD1	TRBJ2-7	-	18	CASSYSNDRGRKSYEQYF	TGTGCCAGCAGTTACTCCAACGACAGGGGGCGAAAGTCCTACGAGCAGTACTTC
TRBV4-2	TRBD1	TRBJ1-4	-	15	CASSQSGTGDEKLFF	TGTGCCAGCAGCCAGTCCGGGACAGGGGATGAAAAACTGTTTTTT
TRBV19	-	TRBJ1-6	many	12	CASMGGLSPLHF	TGTGCCAGTATGGGAGGTCTTTCACCCCTCCACTTT
TRBV19	-	TRBJ2-7	-	16	CASSMWRGMGSYEQYF	TGTGCCAGTAGTATGTGGCGGGGTATGGGCTCCTACGAGCAGTACTTC
TRBV7-2	-	TRBJ1-6	once	14	CASSSGFENSPLHF	TGTGCCAGCAGCTCGGGTTTTGAGAATTCACCCCTCCACTTT
TRBV10-3	TRBD1	TRBJ1-2	-	14	CAITTGGLNYGYTF	TGTGCCATCACCACAGGGGGACTCAACTATGGCTACACCTTC
TRBV7-2	-	TRBJ1-1	-	15	CASSLLGQTNTEAFF	TGTGCCAGCAGCTTACTAGGACAGACGAACACTGAAGCTTTCTTT
TRBV5-1	-	TRBJ2-6	-	16	CASSLEGAPVANVLTF	TGCGCCAGCAGCTTGGAAGGGGCCCCGGTGGCCAACGTCCTGACTTTC
TRBV9	-	TRBJ1-2	-	14	CASSVAGLNYGYTF	TGTGCCAGCAGCGTGGCAGGGCTGAACTATGGCTACACCTTC
TRBV5-8	TRBD1	TRBJ2-2	-	15	CASSLDRANTGELFF	TGTGCCAGCAGCCTTGACAGGGCGAACACCGGGGAGCTGTTTTTT
TRBV7-2	-	TRBJ2-3	once	14	CASSFNRLTDTQYF	TGTGCCAGCAGCTTTAACCGTCTCACAGATACGCAGTATTTT
TRBV7-2	TRBD1	TRBJ1-4	-	14	CASSPLRGNEKLFF	TGTGCCAGCAGCCCCCTCAGGGGGAATGAAAAACTGTTTTTT
TRBV30	TRBD1	TRBJ1-6	-	13	CASRDRANSPLHF	TGTGCCTCGCGGGACAGGGCTAATTCACCCCTCCACTTT
TRBV7-2	-	TRBJ1-2	-	14	CASSPPGRDYGYTF	TGTGCCAGCAGCCCCCCGGGAAGGGACTATGGCTACACCTTC
TRBV30	TRBD1	TRBJ2-1	-	16	CAWSVQGGEIRNEQFF	TGTGCCTGGAGTGTACAAGGGGGCGAAATTAGGAATGAGCAGTTCTTC
TRBV27	-	TRBJ2-2	few	12	CASSLWAGELFF	TGTGCCAGCAGTTTATGGGCCGGGGAGCTGTTTTTT
TRBV4-1	TRBD1	TRBJ1-5	-	16	CASSQEGTGGYQPQHF	TGCGCCAGCAGCCAAGAAGGGACAGGGGGATATCAGCCCCAGCATTTT
TRBV2	TRBD1	TRBJ1-5	-	17	CASSALQGWNSNQPQHF	TGTGCCAGCAGTGCGCTACAGGGGTGGAATAGCAATCAGCCCCAGCATTTT
TRBV7-2	-	TRBJ2-3	-	11	CASSFTSTQYF	TGTGCCAGCAGCTTTACATCTACGCAGTATTTT